The rows below give T cell receptor beta chains drawn from one sample of a study of beta chain features in type 1 diabetes. Data came from immunoSEQ multiplex PCR; TCRdb stores just in-frame clones and leaves some out. The sample carries roughly 280,000 clones, 20% to 25% recorded once. Sequencing was performed on naive CD4+ T cells from blood. These receptors were taken from a woman aged 30 to 39 with type 1 diabetes. Each CDR3 is given with its conserved first and last residue. A D gene is named only where the DNA matches it firmly. Rows give clone size only sometimes, using once, few, many, or a class for an expanded clone.

v_call	clone_size	d_call	j_call	cdr3_nt	cdr3_aa
TRBV7-2	NA	NA	TRBJ2-4	TGTGCCAGCAGCCTCAGTCGGCCGGGGGGCGACATTCAGTACTTC	CASSLSRPGGDIQYF
TRBV18	NA	NA	TRBJ2-3	TGTGCCAGCTCACCCTCAGATACGCAGTATTTT	CASSPSDTQYF
TRBV7-9	NA	NA	TRBJ2-7	TGTGCCAGCAGCTTACAGGGGGGACAGATGGGCGAGCAGTACTTC	CASSLQGGQMGEQYF
TRBV15	few	NA	TRBJ2-5	TGTGCCACCAGCAGAGACTCTACTAGAAAGTACTTC	CATSRDSTRKYF
TRBV4-2	NA	TRBD2	TRBJ2-7	TGTGCCGACGCGGGAGTCCCCTACGAGCAGTACTTC	CADAGVPYEQYF
TRBV30	NA	TRBD1	TRBJ2-5	TGTGCCTGCCAAGGACAGGCAAAAGAGACCCAGTACTTC	CACQGQAKETQYF
TRBV27	NA	NA	TRBJ2-1	TGTGCCAGCAGTTCGGGTGGAGTTCTTAGTGAGCAGTTCTTC	CASSSGGVLSEQFF
TRBV7-3	NA	TRBD1	TRBJ1-1	TGTGCCAGCAGCTCAGGACAGGACACTGAAGCTTTCTTT	CASSSGQDTEAFF
TRBV29-1	NA	NA	TRBJ1-2	TGCAGCGTTGATTCGACATATAACTATGGCTACACCTTC	CSVDSTYNYGYTF
TRBV19	NA	TRBD2	TRBJ2-1	TGTGCCAGTACGCCGACTAGCGTACCGAATGAGCAGTTCTTC	CASTPTSVPNEQFF
TRBV2	NA	NA	TRBJ1-2	TGTGCCAGCAGTGTGCACGGGATTAACTATGGCTACACCTTC	CASSVHGINYGYTF
TRBV29-1	few	NA	TRBJ2-3	TGCAGCGTTAAGGGGGTAGTATCAGATACGCAGTATTTT	CSVKGVVSDTQYF
TRBV29-1	once	TRBD1	TRBJ1-1	TGCAGCGGGGCGGACAGGGGCGGAACTGAAGCTTTCTTT	CSGADRGGTEAFF
TRBV7-2	NA	TRBD1	TRBJ1-1	TGTGCCAGCAGCCGGGACAGGGCGAGCACTGAAGCTTTCTTT	CASSRDRASTEAFF
TRBV29-1	NA	NA	TRBJ1-4	TGCAGCGTTGAATCGGCAACTAATGAAAAACTGTTTTTT	CSVESATNEKLFF
TRBV6-6	NA	NA	TRBJ1-5	TGTGCCAGCGTACAGGGAAGGAATAGCAATCAGCCCCAGCATTTT	CASVQGRNSNQPQHF
TRBV6-5	few	NA	TRBJ2-7	TGTGCCAGCAGCCGACAAACTCCGACCTACGAGCAGTACTTC	CASSRQTPTYEQYF
TRBV29-1	few	NA	TRBJ2-3	TGCAGCGTTGAAGAGGGGTCCTTGGTTGGAGGCTGGCAGTATTTT	CSVEEGSLVGGWQYF
TRBV27	NA	TRBD1	TRBJ1-5	TGTGCCAGCAGTGGAGAGACAGGGCTGAATCAGCCCCAGCATTTT	CASSGETGLNQPQHF
TRBV5-1	NA	NA	TRBJ2-5	TGCGCCAGCACCCCAAACGGTTGGGAGACCCAGTACTTC	CASTPNGWETQYF
TRBV6-5	few	TRBD1	TRBJ2-1	TGTGCCAGCAGACCGGGACAGGGAGATGAGCAGTTCTTC	CASRPGQGDEQFF
TRBV7-2	few	NA	TRBJ1-2	TGTGCCAGCAGCTCAGTCACCACAGTACTTGTTGGCTACACCTTC	CASSSVTTVLVGYTF
TRBV9	NA	NA	TRBJ2-3	TGTGCCAGCAGCGTAGTCGGGTCCCCGGATACGCAGTATTTT	CASSVVGSPDTQYF
TRBV4-1	NA	NA	TRBJ1-5	TGCGCCAGCAGCCTGGGACACCTTAGCAATCAGCCCCAGCATTTT	CASSLGHLSNQPQHF
TRBV11-3	few	NA	TRBJ2-7	TGTGCCAGCAGCTTAGCAGGCTACGAGCAGTACTTC	CASSLAGYEQYF
TRBV27	few	TRBD1	TRBJ2-1	TGTGCCACCGGGACAGTTCCCTACAATGAGCAGTTCTTC	CATGTVPYNEQFF
TRBV28	NA	NA	TRBJ1-2	TGTGCCAGCAGTTTATATGGAGATGGCTACACCTTC	CASSLYGDGYTF